A selection of T cell receptor beta chains follows, all from one sample in a study of beta chain features in type 1 diabetes. Measured with immunoSEQ multiplex PCR; TCRdb has only the in-frame clones, and not every one. This sample yields about 620,000 clones, of which 15% to 19% are seen a single time; under 0.095% belongs to the top ten. The source material was naive CD4+ T cells from blood. These receptors all come from a man aged 18 to 30 in good health. Both conserved end residues are trimmed from each CDR3.

TRBV4-1,TRBJ1-2,ASSQDPVGSYGYT
TRBV7-3,TRBJ2-1,ASSPVAGYEQF
TRBV11-2,TRBJ1-5,ASSLSRVGQPQH
TRBV7-3,TRBJ2-1,ASSLTLGNEQF
TRBV5-1,TRBJ1-2,ASSSGTVSYT
TRBV6-1,TRBJ2-3,ASVSGREYTQY
TRBV23-1,TRBJ1-2,ASRGKIRTRYDGYT
TRBV2,TRBJ2-3,ASSSSREGMQY
TRBV28,TRBJ2-5,ASSLLQYRRAGRETQY
TRBV7-9,TRBJ2-7,ASGRGIPYEQY
TRBV4-1,TRBJ2-7,ASSQADGRASYEQY
TRBV9,TRBJ1-2,ASSPLQGHGYT
TRBV13,TRBJ2-5,ASSTRVRGRQETQY
TRBV27,TRBJ2-2,ASCAQDPRRTGELF
TRBV7-9,TRBJ2-7,ASSSDRVPYEQY
TRBV29-1,TRBJ2-2,SVRGMLSTGELF
TRBV5-1,TRBJ1-2,ASSLGVLVDGYT
TRBV7-9,TRBJ2-5,ASVKGGTSAGVEETQY
TRBV2,TRBJ2-1,ASSEAGVTQDEQF
TRBV30,TRBJ1-5,AWTQQGNQPQH
TRBV2,TRBJ2-7,ASNQHRGGYEQY
TRBV23-1,TRBJ2-5,ASSQLTVRQETQY
TRBV5-1,TRBJ2-7,ASSPRTGADEQY
TRBV18,TRBJ1-2,ASSPNWGSYGYT
TRBV4-2,TRBJ2-2,ASSQETGTGELF
TRBV15,TRBJ2-1,ATSRSINEQF
TRBV7-2,TRBJ2-1,ASSSRRLALYNEQF
TRBV29-1,TRBJ2-5,SVPGHSLTQY
TRBV20-1,TRBJ1-4,SAAEEKLF